The TCR beta chain described here comes from a study of T cells in Graves' hyperthyroidism and ophthalmopathy. Study-level information: Peripheral blood specimens were obtained at initial diagnosis, prior to any treatment.

The source material, RNA transcripts, was used to amplify TCR beta CDR3 regions. RT-PCR in the first round (using the HTBI primer set) targeted the TCR CDR3. TCRdb independently ran MiXCR on the multiplex PCR reads; one entry per CDR3 protein. The sample includes 410,000 or so distinct CDR3 sequences, roughly 14% of them seen just once. This clonotype has a handful of counts. The specimen sequenced was blood. This receptor was obtained from a man between 18 and 35 years old with Graves' ophthalmopathy.

CDR3 DNA sequence: TGCGCCAGCAGCACCCACTTCGGAGCCTCTGGAAACACCATATATTTT. It codes for CASSTHFGASGNTIYF. V is TRBV4-1 and J is TRBJ1-3; no clear D. The CDR3 contains 16 residues. The ends were cut back, 5 bases at V and 0 bases at J, with 14 bases in the middle. The V gene's germline CDR1 is MGHRA and CDR2 YSYEKL.